This T cell receptor (beta chain) originates from a study of cytomegalovirus exposure and HLA in healthy donors. Sequenced by immunoSEQ multiplex PCR; TCRdb stores in-frame clones only, minus some. The sample includes about 63,000 clones, 89% of them seen just once. Study-wide results and limits: A list of 150 to 200 TCR beta chains associated with cytomegalovirus was given. Generally TCR sequences proved uncommon, though certain public TCRs appeared in numerous donors.

Comment on this clone: Its antigen remains unknown.

Trimming took 4 bases from V and 7 from J; bases not matched to a gene: 2. Germline V gene lookup returns CDR1 MNHEY and CDR2 SVGAGI. This CDR3 contains 14 residues. The receptor was derived from a woman aged 18-29 years in good health and CMV-seronegative. This sequence joins TRBV6-5 and TRBJ1-5; 12 positions match TRBD1. The material sequenced was PBMCs. The CDR3 protein is CASSWGQGAQPQHF. CDR3 DNA sequence: TGTGCCAGCAGTTGGGGACAGGGGGCACAGCCCCAGCATTTT.